A single sample is the source of the 27 T cell receptor beta chains below, sequenced in a study of blood T cell repertoires in COVID-19. The method was immunoSEQ multiplex PCR; TCRdb's version includes in-frame clones alone and lacks a portion of them. The profile covers a few hundred thousand clones, with roughly 90% appearing a single time and approximately 4% taken by the ten largest. The sequenced sample consisted of PBMCs or T cells enriched from blood (not recorded which). The source of these receptors is a woman aged 25 to 39 who had been exposed to COVID-19.

CDR3 sequence: CASSTDRVGNSPLHF. The CDR3 DNA reads TGTGCCAGCAGTACGGACAGGGTGGGGAATTCACCCCTCCACTTT. V and J are TRBV2 and TRBJ1-6, with 8 bases matching TRBD1. From germline, CDR1 is SNHLY and CDR2 FYNNEI. V shed 5 bases and J 7 bases; nucleotides not matched to a gene: 7. This CDR3 has 15 amino acids.

This clone was counted between two and nine times. The rearrangement uses TRBV9 and TRBJ2-7; TRBD1 aligns across 7 bases. Germline lookup yields CDR1 SGDLS and CDR2 YYNGEE. Trimming at V came to 3 bases and at J to 5 bases, leaving 5 bases not matched to a gene. The CDR3 extends over 13 amino acids. CDR3 bases: TGTGCCAGCAGCGGAAGACAGGGCCACGAGCAGTACTTC. This translates into CASSGRQGHEQYF.

This chain links TRBV5-6 with TRBJ2-7; TRBD1 is a possible D gene (5 bases). Trimming cost V 6 bases and J 6 bases, with 25 bases left between them. Germline values: CDR1 SGHDT, CDR2 YYEEEE. The CDR3 contains 16 residues. CDR3 in DNA: TGTGCCAGCAACCAAAAACAGGCACCTACATCTTCCGAGCAGTACTTC. Translation gives CASNQKQAPTSSEQYF.

The J gene is TRBJ1-2, the V gene TRBV4-1, with 7 bases aligning to TRBD1. V lost 0 bases to trimming and J lost 5 bases; unmatched junction nucleotides: 6. CDR1 is MGHRA and CDR2 is YSYEKL in the germline V gene. The CDR3 is 15 residues long. The CDR3 spells CASSQETGTAYGYTF. The CDR3 bases are TGCGCCAGCAGCCAAGAGACCGGGACAGCTTATGGCTACACCTTC.

The count of this clone is one. The chain recombines TRBV19 with TRBJ2-2; D gene ambiguous. This CDR3 is built from 15 residues. In germline, CDR1 is LNHDA, CDR2 SQIVND (reference sequence). Trimming removed 3 bases from V and 4 bases from J, with 12 bases in between. CDR3 region: CASSIASIATGELFF. The CDR3 DNA follows: TGTGCCAGTAGTATCGCCTCGATAGCCACCGGGGAGCTGTTTTTT.

The chain links TRBV19 to TRBJ1-1, with D tentatively TRBD1 (5 bases). The CDR3 has 14 amino acids. V lost 5 bases to trimming and J lost 1 base, with 11 bases between them. CDR1 and CDR2 from the germline V gene are LNHDA and SQIVND (reference sequence). CDR3 amino acids: CASSPLTGNTEAFF. For the CDR3, the DNA is TGTGCCAGTAGTCCCCTAACAGGGAACACTGAAGCTTTCTTT.

The rearrangement links TRBV2 to TRBJ2-5; 12 bases match TRBD2. This CDR3 is built from 16 residues. Germline V gene sequence: CDR1 SNHLY, CDR2 FYNNEI. The V and J ends lost 0 bases and 5 bases, in that order; junction bases with no gene match: 4. The DNA of the CDR3 is TGTGCCAGCAGTGAAGCTCTAGCGGGGGGGTTGGAGACCCAGTACTTC. Its translation is CASSEALAGGLETQYF.

This chain links TRBV7-9 with TRBJ2-6; 8 bases agree with TRBD1. The V and J ends lost 5 bases and 3 bases, in that order; junction bases with no gene match: 9. The CDR3 length is 17 residues. Germline loops: CDR1 SEHNR, CDR2 FQNEAQ (reference sequence). In DNA, the CDR3 is TGTGCCAGCAGCGCTCAGGGGGCGTTAGGTGGGGCCAACGTCCTGACTTTC. Translated, it gives CASSAQGALGGANVLTF.

The chain carries TRBV6-5 and TRBJ1-2; a possible D gene is TRBD1 (6 bases). This CDR3 is 13 amino acids long. Germline V lookup: CDR1 MNHEY, CDR2 SVGAGI. Trimming pared 10 bases from V and 2 bases from J, leaving 14 bases between. CDR3 bases: TGTGCCACCGCGACAGGAGTGAACTATGGCTACACCTTC. Translation gives CATATGVNYGYTF.

The chain recombines TRBV7-9 with TRBJ1-2; D uncertain. Germline values: CDR1 SEHNR, CDR2 FQNEAQ (reference sequence). The CDR3 has 14 amino acids. V lost 5 bases and J lost 7, with 17 bases in between. The DNA for the CDR3 is TGTGCCAGCAGCGTAGGCGGGAGCCTCCCTGGCTACACCTTC. The encoded protein is CASSVGGSLPGYTF.

The rearrangement uses TRBV2 and TRBJ2-3; D might be TRBD1 (5 bases). The CDR3 sequence is 18 residues long. Trimming shortened V by 11 bases and J by 2 bases, and 29 bases separated the two germline ends. Per the germline V gene, CDR1 is SNHLY and CDR2 is FYNNEI. The CDR3 region is CAHGRWGRFGPNTDTQYF. DNA of the CDR3: TGTGCCCACGGCCGGTGGGGCAGGTTCGGCCCTAACACAGATACGCAGTATTTT.

This chain connects TRBV29-1 to TRBJ2-7, with 9 bases that match TRBD1. The CDR3 contains 13 residues. The V segment lost 4 bases and the J segment 5 bases; nucleotides outside the gene matches: 6. Germline CDR1 and CDR2: SQVTM and ANQGSEA. CDR3 sequence: CSVGTGTGNEQYF. The CDR3, as DNA: TGCAGCGTTGGGACCGGGACAGGGAACGAGCAGTACTTC.

This clone was seen a few times. The chain recombines TRBV5-1 with TRBJ2-3, with 10 positions matching TRBD1. J gave up 7 bases and V 0 bases, and 8 bases lay outside the gene matches. Per germline, CDR1 SGHRS and CDR2 YFSETQ. The CDR3 totals 16 residues. CDR3 protein: CASSLAAGTGENTQYF. CDR3 sequence (DNA): TGCGCCAGCAGCTTGGCCGCGGGGACAGGGGAAAATACGCAGTATTTT.

The gene calls are TRBV6-5 and TRBJ2-5; D is perhaps TRBD1 (6 bases). The V end was cut by 5 bases, the J end by 5 bases, with 12 bases between. This CDR3 is 13 amino acids long. CDR1 and CDR2 (germline): MNHEY, SVGAGI. The CDR3 reads CASSTGRGETQYF. The DNA for the CDR3 is TGTGCCAGCAGTACAGGGAGAGGGGAGACCCAGTACTTC.

The chain has TRBV5-1 and TRBJ1-1, with D possibly being TRBD1 (5 bases). Trimming took 5 bases from V and 3 from J, leaving 11 bases between them. The CDR3 extends over 13 amino acids. CDR1 and CDR2 (germline): SGHRS, YFSETQ. Here the CDR3 reads CASRADSYTEAFF. The CDR3 region has the DNA TGCGCCAGCAGGGCCGACAGCTACACTGAAGCTTTCTTT.

This clone has just a few counts. V usage is TRBV2 and J usage is TRBJ1-1, with 11 bases fitting TRBD1. The V gene end was trimmed by 11 bases and the J gene end by 6 bases; junction bases not matched to a gene: 11. Germline CDR1 is SNHLY and CDR2 is FYNNEI. CDR3 size: 14 residues. CDR3 bases: TGTGCCGGAACTAGGACAGGGGGCATTGCTGAAGCTTTCTTT. The encoded protein is CAGTRTGGIAEAFF. Full variable domain (remainder filled in from reference TRBV2 and TRBJ1-1): EPEVTQTPSHQVTQMGQEVILRCVPISNHLYFYWYRQILGQKVEFLVSFYNNEISEKSEIFDDQFSVERPDGSNFTLKIRSTKLEDSAMYFCAGTRTGGIAEAFFGQGTRLTVV.

This clone has just a few counts. Distinct nucleotide sequences in the sample also encode this CDR3. CDR3 in amino acids: CASSLGSGGAYEQYF. CDR3 coding DNA: TGCGCCAGCAGCTTGGGCAGCGGGGGGGCCTACGAGCAGTACTTC. V and J are TRBV5-1 and TRBJ2-7, with TRBD2 matching 10 bases. The V and J ends lost 0 bases and 2 bases, in that order; junction bases with no gene match: 2. The length of the CDR3 is 15 residues. Germline V gene sequence: CDR1 SGHRS, CDR2 YFSETQ.

The J gene is TRBJ2-3, the V gene TRBV5-1; weak D call: TRBD2 (7 bases). The V end lost 2 bases, the J end lost 4 bases, and 11 bases lay between the germline ends. Germline V lookup: CDR1 SGHRS, CDR2 YFSETQ. The length of the CDR3 is 14 residues. The CDR3 loop reads CASSFRGASDTQYF. CDR3 in DNA: TGCGCCAGCAGCTTTCGGGGGGCATCAGATACGCAGTATTTT. The full variable domain, its missing parts supplied by reference TRBV5-1 and TRBJ2-3, is KAGVTQTPRYLIKTRGQQVTLSCSPISGHRSVSWYQQTPGQGLQFLFEYFSETQRNKGNFPGRFSGRQFSNSRSEMNVSTLELGDSALYLCASSFRGASDTQYFGPGTRLTVL.

This chain links TRBV19 with TRBJ2-7, with 10 positions matching TRBD2. From germline, CDR1 is LNHDA and CDR2 SQIVND (reference sequence). The junction had 16 bases not matched to a gene; V was cut back by 5 bases and J by 3 bases. The CDR3 spans 18 residues. In DNA, the CDR3 is TGTGCCAGTAGTCCATTCTTACTAGCGGGGCGGAGTCTCTACGAGCAGTACTTC. Translating gives CASSPFLLAGRSLYEQYF. Supplemented by reference TRBV19 and TRBJ2-7, the full variable domain reads DGGITQSPKYLFRKEGQNVTLSCEQNLNHDAMYWYRQDPGQGLRLIYYSQIVNDFQKGDIAEGYSVSREKKESFPLTVTSAQKNPTAFYLCASSPFLLAGRSLYEQYFGPGTRLTVT.

Ten or more counts support this clone. The chain recombines TRBV4-1 with TRBJ1-1, with TRBD1 as a possible D gene (5 bases). From germline, CDR1 is MGHRA and CDR2 YSYEKL. V gave up 0 bases and J gave up 12 bases, with 14 bases separating them. The CDR3 length is 13 residues. The CDR3 loop reads CASSQELVRETFF. The CDR3 DNA follows: TGCGCCAGCAGCCAAGAACTTGTCAGGGAAACTTTCTTT.

The chain employs TRBV6-5 and TRBJ2-3, with TRBD2 identical over 8 bases. V was pared by 6 bases and J by 4 bases, with 9 bases of the junction left unmatched. Germline CDR1 and CDR2: MNHEY and SVGAGI. The CDR3 consists of 15 residues. This CDR3 is CASSPAVAGPDTQYF. As DNA, the CDR3 is TGTGCCAGCAGCCCCGCTGTAGCGGGACCAGATACGCAGTATTTT.

This chain connects TRBV9 to TRBJ1-2; possibly TRBD1 for D (5 bases). The CDR3 extends over 14 amino acids. Trimming removed 5 bases from V and 7 bases from J, with 18 bases in between. Germline CDR1 reads SGDLS; CDR2 reads YYNGEE. CDR3 bases: TGTGCCAGCAGTGGGGCAGTGATCTACGGTGGCTACACCTTC. It translates to CASSGAVIYGGYTF.

This clone was recorded once. The chain carries TRBV27 and TRBJ2-3, with TRBD2 matching over 10 bases. This CDR3 has 15 residues. Germline V CDR1 and CDR2: MNHEY, SMNVEV (reference sequence). Unmatched junction bases numbered 8, after V lost 4 bases and J lost 7 bases. CDR3 sequence reads: CASSSLAGGTNTQYF. In DNA form, the CDR3 reads TGTGCCAGCAGTTCTTTAGCGGGGGGCACGAATACGCAGTATTTT.

The chain links TRBV11-2 to TRBJ2-7; no firm D call. Trimming cost V 0 bases and J 2 bases, with 8 bases left between them. The CDR3 loop spans 14 amino acids. The V gene's germline CDR1 is SGHAT and CDR2 FQNNGV. CDR3 sequence reads: CASSLDWATYEQYF. As DNA, the CDR3 is TGTGCCAGCAGCTTAGATTGGGCTACCTACGAGCAGTACTTC. The entire variable domain, with the rest obtained from reference TRBV11-2 and TRBJ2-7, is as follows: EAGVAQSPRYKIIEKRQSVAFWCNPISGHATLYWYQQILGQGPKLLIQFQNNGVVDDSQLPKDRFSAERLKGVDSTLKIQPAKLEDSAVYLCASSLDWATYEQYFGPGTRLTVT.

This CDR3 is CASTPESNQPQHF. The CDR3 nucleotides are TGTGCCAGCACCCCAGAAAGCAATCAGCCCCAGCATTTT. V and J are TRBV6-5 and TRBJ1-5; D ambiguous. The CDR3 has 13 amino acids. Germline V gives CDR1 MNHEY, CDR2 SVGAGI. The germline V and J ends were trimmed by 7 bases and 1 base, with 8 bases remaining between them.

The rearrangement links TRBV7-9 to TRBJ1-6, with D possibly TRBD1 on 6 matching bases. The germline V gene encodes CDR1 SEHNR and CDR2 FQNEAQ (reference sequence). V was shortened by 5 bases and J by 9 bases, with 17 bases between the two germline ends. The CDR3 is 15 residues long. CDR3 region: CASSPLEQGSSPLHF. CDR3 DNA: TGTGCCAGCAGCCCCTTAGAACAGGGTAGTTCACCCCTCCACTTT.

The rearrangement uses TRBV3-1 (or the pseudogene TRBV3-2) and TRBJ1-1, with TRBD1 matching over 8 bases. V lost 1 base to trimming and J lost 10 bases; unmatched junction nucleotides: 8. Germline CDR1 is LGHDT and CDR2 is YNNKEL (reference sequence). This CDR3 contains 14 residues. As DNA, the CDR3 is TGTGCCAGCAGCCAAGGGGGGCAGGGGGCTGGAGCTTTCTTT. As protein: CASSQGGQGAGAFF.